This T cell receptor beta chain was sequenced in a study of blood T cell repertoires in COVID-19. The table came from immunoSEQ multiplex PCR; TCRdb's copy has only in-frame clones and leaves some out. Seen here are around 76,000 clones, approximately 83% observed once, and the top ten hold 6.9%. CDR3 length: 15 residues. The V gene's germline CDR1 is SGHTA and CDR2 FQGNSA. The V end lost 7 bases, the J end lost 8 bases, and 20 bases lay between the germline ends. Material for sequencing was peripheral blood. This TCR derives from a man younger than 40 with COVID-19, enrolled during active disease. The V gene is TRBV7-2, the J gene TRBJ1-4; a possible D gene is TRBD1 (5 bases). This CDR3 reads CASTPGGTTKEKLFF. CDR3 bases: TGTGCCAGCACCCCTGGGGGGACCACAAAAGAAAAACTGTTTTTT.